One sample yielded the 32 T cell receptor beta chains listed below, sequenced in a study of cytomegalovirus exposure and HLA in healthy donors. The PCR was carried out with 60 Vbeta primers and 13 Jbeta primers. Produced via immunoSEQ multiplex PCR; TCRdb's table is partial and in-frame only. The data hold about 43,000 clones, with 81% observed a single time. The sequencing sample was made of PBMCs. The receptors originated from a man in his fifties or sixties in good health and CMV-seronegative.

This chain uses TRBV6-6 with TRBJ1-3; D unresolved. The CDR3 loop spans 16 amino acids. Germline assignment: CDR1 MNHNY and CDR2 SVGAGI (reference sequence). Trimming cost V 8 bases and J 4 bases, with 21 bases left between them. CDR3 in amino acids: CASFRESISSGNTIYF. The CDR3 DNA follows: TGTGCCAGCTTCCGGGAGTCAATTTCCTCAGGAAACACCATATATTTT.

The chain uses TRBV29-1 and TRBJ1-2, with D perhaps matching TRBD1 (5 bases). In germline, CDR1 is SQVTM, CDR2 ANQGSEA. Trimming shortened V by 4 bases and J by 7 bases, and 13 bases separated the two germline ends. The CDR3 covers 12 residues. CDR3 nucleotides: TGCAGCGTTGGAGGGTCCGGGGGTGGCTACACCTTC. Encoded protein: CSVGGSGGGYTF.

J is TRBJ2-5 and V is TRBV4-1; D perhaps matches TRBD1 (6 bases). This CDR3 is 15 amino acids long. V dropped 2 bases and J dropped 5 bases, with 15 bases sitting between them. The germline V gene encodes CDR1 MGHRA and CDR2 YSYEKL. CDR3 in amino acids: CASSQNTGFGETQYF. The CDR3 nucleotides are TGCGCCAGCAGCCAAAATACAGGGTTTGGGGAGACCCAGTACTTC.

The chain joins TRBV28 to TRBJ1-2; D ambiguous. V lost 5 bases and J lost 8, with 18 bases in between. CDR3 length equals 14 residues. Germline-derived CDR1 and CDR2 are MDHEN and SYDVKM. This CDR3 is CASSGPPRIYGYTF. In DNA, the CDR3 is TGTGCCAGCAGTGGGCCCCCAAGGATTTACGGCTACACCTTC.

This chain's CDR3 is CASSRTGETEAFF. DNA for the CDR3: TGTGCCAGCTCACGGACAGGAGAGACTGAAGCTTTCTTT. This chain joins TRBV18 and TRBJ1-1, with TRBD1 matching over 7 bases. The germline V gene encodes CDR1 KGHSH and CDR2 LQKENI. The CDR3 length is 13 residues. With V trimmed by 4 bases and J by 5 bases, 4 bases remained unmatched.

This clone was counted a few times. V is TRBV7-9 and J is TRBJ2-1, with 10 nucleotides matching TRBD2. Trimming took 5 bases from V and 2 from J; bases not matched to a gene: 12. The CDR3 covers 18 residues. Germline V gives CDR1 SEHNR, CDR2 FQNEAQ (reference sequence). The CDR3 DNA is TGTGCCAGCAGCCTACCCCCCCGTCTAGCGGGGGCCTACAATGAGCAGTTCTTC. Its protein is CASSLPPRLAGAYNEQFF.

The CDR3 nucleotides read TGTGCCAGCAGCCCCGGACATCTTACTGGAAACACCATATATTTT. It codes for CASSPGHLTGNTIYF. This chain joins TRBV5-6 and TRBJ1-3; D is possibly TRBD1 (5 bases). V lost 4 bases and J lost 2, with 13 bases in between. The CDR3 is made up of 15 amino acids. The V gene's germline CDR1 is SGHDT and CDR2 YYEEEE.

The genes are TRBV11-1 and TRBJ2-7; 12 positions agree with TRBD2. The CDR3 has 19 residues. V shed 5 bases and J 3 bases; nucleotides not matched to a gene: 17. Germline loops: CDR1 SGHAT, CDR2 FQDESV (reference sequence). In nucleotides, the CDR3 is TGTGCCAGCAGCGCCGGGCTAGCGGGAGGGCCAGGGCGGTTCTACGAGCAGTACTTC. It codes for CASSAGLAGGPGRFYEQYF.

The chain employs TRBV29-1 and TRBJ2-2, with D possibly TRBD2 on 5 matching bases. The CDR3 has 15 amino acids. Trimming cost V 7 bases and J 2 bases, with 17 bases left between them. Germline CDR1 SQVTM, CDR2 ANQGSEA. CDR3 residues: CSARLGGPNTGELFF. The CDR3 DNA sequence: TGCAGCGCCAGGCTCGGAGGCCCCAACACCGGGGAGCTGTTTTTT.

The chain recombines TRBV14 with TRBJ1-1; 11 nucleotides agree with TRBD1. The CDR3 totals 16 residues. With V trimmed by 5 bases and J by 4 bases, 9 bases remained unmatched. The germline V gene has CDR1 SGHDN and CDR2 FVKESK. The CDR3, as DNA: TGTGCCAGCAGCTCTAGTCCGGGACAGGGGGGCACTGAAGCTTTCTTT. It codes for CASSSSPGQGGTEAFF.

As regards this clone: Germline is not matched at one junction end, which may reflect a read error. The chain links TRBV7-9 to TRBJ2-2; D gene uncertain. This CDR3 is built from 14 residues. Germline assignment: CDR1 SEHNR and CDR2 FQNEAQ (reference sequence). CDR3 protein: CSSSFITGTGELFF. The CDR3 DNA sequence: TGTTCCAGCAGCTTCATCACGGGCACCGGGGAGCTGTTTTTT.

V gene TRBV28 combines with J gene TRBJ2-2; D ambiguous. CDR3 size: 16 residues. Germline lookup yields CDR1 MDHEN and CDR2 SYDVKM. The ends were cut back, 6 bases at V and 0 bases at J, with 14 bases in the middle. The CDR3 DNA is TGTGCCAGCAGCCCCACAGATATCGCGAACACCGGGGAGCTGTTTTTT. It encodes CASSPTDIANTGELFF.

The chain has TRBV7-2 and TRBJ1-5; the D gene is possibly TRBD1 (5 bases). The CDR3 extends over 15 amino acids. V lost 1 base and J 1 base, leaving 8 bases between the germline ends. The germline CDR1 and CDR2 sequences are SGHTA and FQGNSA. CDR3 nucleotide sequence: TGTGCCAGCAGCTTAGTCAAGGGGAGCAATCAGCCCCAGCATTTT. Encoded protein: CASSLVKGSNQPQHF.

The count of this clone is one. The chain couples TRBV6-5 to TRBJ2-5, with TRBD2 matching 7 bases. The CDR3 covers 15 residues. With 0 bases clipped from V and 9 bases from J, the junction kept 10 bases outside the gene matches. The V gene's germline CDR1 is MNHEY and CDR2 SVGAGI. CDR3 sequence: CASSYSDGGGLAQYF. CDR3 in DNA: TGTGCCAGCAGTTACTCGGATGGGGGGGGGTTGGCCCAGTACTTC.

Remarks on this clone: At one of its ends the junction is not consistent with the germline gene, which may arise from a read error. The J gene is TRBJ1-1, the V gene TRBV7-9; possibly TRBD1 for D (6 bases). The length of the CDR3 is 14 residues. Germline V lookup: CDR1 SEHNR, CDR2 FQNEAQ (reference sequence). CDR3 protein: CSSSINRENTEAFF. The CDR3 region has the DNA TGTTCCAGCAGCATTAACAGGGAAAACACTGAAGCTTTCTTT.

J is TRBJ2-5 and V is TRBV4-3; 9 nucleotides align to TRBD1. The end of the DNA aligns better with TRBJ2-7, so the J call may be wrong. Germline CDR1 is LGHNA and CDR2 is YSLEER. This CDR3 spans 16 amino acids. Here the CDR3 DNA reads TGCGCCAGCAGCCAAGATCCCGGAACAGGGGGCGGCGAGCAGTACTTC. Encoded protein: CASSQDPGTGGGEQYF.

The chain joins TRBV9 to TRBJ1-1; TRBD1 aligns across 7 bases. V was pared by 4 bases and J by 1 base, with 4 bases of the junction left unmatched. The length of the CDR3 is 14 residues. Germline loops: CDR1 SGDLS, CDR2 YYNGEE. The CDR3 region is CASSLTGANTEAFF. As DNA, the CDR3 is TGTGCCAGCAGCCTAACAGGGGCGAACACTGAAGCTTTCTTT.

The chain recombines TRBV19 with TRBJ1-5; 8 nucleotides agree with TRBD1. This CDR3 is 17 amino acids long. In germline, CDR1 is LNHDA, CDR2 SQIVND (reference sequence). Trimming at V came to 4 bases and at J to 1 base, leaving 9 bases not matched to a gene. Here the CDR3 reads CASSSRTGRWSNQPQHF. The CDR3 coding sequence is TGTGCCAGTAGTAGCAGGACAGGGCGGTGGAGCAATCAGCCCCAGCATTTT.

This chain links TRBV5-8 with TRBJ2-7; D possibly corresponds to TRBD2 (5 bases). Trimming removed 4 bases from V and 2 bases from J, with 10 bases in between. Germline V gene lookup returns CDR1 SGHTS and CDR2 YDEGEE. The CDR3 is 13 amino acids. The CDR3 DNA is TGTGCCAGCAGCCTACTAGTTACCTACGAGCAGTACTTC. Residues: CASSLLVTYEQYF.

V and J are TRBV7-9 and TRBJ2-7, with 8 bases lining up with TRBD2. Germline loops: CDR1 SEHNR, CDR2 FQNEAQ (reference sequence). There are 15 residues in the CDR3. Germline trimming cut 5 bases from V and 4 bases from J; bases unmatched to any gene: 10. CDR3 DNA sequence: TGTGCCAGCAGCGCTACTAGCGGACCCGTGTACGAGCAGTACTTC. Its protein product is CASSATSGPVYEQYF.

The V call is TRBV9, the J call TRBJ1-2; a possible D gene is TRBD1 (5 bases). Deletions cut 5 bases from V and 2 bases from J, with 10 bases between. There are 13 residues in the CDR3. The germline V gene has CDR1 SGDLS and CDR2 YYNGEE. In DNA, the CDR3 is TGTGCCAGCAGAGGCAGACAGAACTATGGCTACACCTTC. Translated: CASRGRQNYGYTF.

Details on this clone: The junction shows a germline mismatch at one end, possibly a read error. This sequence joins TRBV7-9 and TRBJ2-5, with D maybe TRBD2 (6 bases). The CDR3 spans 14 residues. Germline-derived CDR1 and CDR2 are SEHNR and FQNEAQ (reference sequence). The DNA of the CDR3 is TGTTCCAGCAGCTTAGTGGGGGGTCAAGAGACCCAGTACTTC. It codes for CSSSLVGGQETQYF.

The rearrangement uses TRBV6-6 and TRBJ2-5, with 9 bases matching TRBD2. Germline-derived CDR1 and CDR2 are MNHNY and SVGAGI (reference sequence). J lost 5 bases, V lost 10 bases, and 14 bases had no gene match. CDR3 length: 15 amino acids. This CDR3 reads CATALAGAVGETQYF. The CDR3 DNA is TGTGCCACCGCCTTAGCGGGAGCGGTCGGGGAGACCCAGTACTTC.

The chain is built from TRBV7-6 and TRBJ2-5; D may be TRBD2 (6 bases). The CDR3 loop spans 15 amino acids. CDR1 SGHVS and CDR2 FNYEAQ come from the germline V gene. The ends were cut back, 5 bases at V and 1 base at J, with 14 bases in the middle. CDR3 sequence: CASSVMAGGQETQYF. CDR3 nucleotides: TGTGCCAGCAGCGTAATGGCCGGGGGCCAAGAGACCCAGTACTTC.

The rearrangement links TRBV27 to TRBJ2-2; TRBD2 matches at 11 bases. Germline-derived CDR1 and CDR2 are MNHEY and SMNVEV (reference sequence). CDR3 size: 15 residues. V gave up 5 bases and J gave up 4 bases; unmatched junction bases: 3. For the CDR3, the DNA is TGTGCCAGCAGTCTTAGCGGGAGGGCCACCGGGGAGCTGTTTTTT. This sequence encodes CASSLSGRATGELFF.

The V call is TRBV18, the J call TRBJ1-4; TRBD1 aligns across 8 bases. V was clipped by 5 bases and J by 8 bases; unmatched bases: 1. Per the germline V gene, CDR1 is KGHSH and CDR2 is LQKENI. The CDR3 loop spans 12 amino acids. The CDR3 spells CASSWDREKLFF. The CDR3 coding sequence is TGTGCCAGCTCATGGGACAGGGAAAAACTGTTTTTT.

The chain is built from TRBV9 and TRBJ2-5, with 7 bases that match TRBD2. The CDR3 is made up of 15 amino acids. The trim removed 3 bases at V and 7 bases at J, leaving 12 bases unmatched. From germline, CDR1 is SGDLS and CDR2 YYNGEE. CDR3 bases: TGTGCCAGCAGCGGGGAAGCGGGACCGGGGGGGACCCAGTACTTC. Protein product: CASSGEAGPGGTQYF.

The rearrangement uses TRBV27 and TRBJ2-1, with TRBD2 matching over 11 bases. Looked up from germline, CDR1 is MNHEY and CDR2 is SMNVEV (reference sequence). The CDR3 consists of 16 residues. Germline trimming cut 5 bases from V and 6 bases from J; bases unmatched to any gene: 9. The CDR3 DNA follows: TGTGCCAGCAGTCCCCGAAGACTAGCGGGATCCAATGAGCAGTTCTTC. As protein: CASSPRRLAGSNEQFF.

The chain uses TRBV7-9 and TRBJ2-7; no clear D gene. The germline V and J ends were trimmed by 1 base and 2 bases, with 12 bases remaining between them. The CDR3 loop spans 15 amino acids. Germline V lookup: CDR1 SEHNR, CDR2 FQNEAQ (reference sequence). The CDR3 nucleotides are TGTGCCAGCAGCTTAGATATGGCCAACCCCTACGAGCAGTACTTC. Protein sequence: CASSLDMANPYEQYF.

CDR3 protein: CASSPSSGQPQHF. CDR3 bases: TGTGCCAGCTCACCCAGCTCAGGTCAGCCCCAGCATTTT. This chain connects TRBV18 to TRBJ1-5; no clear D gene. The CDR3 totals 13 residues. V was cut by 3 bases and J by 6 bases, with 9 bases left in between. Germline V gene lookup returns CDR1 KGHSH and CDR2 LQKENI.

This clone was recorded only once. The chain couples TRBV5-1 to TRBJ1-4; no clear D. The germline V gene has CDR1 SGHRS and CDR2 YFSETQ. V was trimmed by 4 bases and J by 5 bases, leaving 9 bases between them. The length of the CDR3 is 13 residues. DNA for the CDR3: TGCGCCAGCAGCCGAAGCTTGAATGAAAAACTGTTTTTT. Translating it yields CASSRSLNEKLFF.

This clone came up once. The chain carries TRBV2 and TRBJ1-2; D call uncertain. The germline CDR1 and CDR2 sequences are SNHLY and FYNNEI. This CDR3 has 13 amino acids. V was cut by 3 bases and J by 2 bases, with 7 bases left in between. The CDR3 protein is CASSEAENYGYTF. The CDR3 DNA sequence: TGTGCCAGCAGTGAGGCAGAAAACTATGGCTACACCTTC.